This T cell receptor (beta chain) was documented in a study of Ad26.COV2.S vaccination and SARS-CoV-2 variants. Study details: Once or twice, 56 days apart, Ad26.COV2.S was delivered intramuscularly. Regarding the study as a whole: Substantial breadth in spike-specific CD8+ and CD4+ T cell responses was reportedly seen after vaccination. From the TCR breadth and depth analyses, total T cell responses may have been underestimated.

Treatment denoted: about 20 received Ad26.COV2.S at low or high dose, single or two shots; roughly five received placebo; per-sample allocation not given. Sampling occurred on day 63 after the first vaccine or placebo injection. This CDR3 has 13 amino acids. Germline V gives CDR1 MNHNY, CDR2 SVGAGI (reference sequence). V shed 1 base and J shed 0 bases, with 1 base lying between them. This table comes from immunoSEQ multiplex PCR, and its TCRdb copy is limited to in-frame clones, with some not included. The sample has about 480,000 clones, around nine tenths seen once. Turning to this clone: Its antigen remains unknown.

This clonotype originated in a person aged 18-60 years who received the Ad26.COV2.S COVID-19 vaccine or a placebo. This sample comprised peripheral blood, obtained in a trial of Ad26.COV2.S vaccine versus placebo. This chain links TRBV6-6 with TRBJ2-1; no firm D call. CDR3 loop: CASSYYSYNEQFF. CDR3 nucleotide sequence: TGTGCCAGCAGTTACTACTCCTACAATGAGCAGTTCTTC.